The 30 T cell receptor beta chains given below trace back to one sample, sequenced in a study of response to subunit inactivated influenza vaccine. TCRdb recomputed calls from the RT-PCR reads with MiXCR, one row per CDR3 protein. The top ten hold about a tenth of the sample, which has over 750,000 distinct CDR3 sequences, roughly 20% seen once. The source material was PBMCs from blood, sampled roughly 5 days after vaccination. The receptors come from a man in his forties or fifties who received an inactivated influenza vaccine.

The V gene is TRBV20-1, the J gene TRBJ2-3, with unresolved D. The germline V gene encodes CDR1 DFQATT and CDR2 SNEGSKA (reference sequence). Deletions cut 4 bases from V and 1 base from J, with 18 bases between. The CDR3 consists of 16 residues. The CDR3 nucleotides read TGCAGTGCTACGAATCTGAGAACGATAGGCACAGATACGCAGTATTTT. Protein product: CSATNLRTIGTDTQYF.

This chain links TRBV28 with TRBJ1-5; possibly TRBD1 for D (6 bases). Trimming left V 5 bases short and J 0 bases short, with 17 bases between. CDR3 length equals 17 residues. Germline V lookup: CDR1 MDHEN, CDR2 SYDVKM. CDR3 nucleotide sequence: TGTGCCAGCAGTGCGGGGGGCAGCCGTTATAGCAATCAGCCCCAGCATTTT. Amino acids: CASSAGGSRYSNQPQHF.

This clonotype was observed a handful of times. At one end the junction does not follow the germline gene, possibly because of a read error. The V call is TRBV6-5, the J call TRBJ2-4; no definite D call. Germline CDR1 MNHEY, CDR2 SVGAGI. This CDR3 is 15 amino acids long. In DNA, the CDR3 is TGTGCCAGCAGTAACTCCGGCTTAGCCAAAAACATTCAGTACTTC. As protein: CASSNSGLAKNIQYF.

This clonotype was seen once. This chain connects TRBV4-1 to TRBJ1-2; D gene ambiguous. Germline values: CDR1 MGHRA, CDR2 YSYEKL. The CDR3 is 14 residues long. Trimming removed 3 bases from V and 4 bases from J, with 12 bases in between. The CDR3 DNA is TGCGCCAGCAGCCATCCCAGAAGCTTCTATGGCTACACCTTC. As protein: CASSHPRSFYGYTF.

DNA for the CDR3: TGCGCCAGCAGCCAAGGGGGACAATCCTACGAGCAGTACTTC. Amino acid sequence: CASSQGGQSYEQYF. The chain has TRBV4-3 and TRBJ2-7; tentatively, D is TRBD1 (6 bases). Trimming removed 1 base at V and 1 base at J, with 8 bases between. CDR1 and CDR2 from the germline V gene are LGHNA and YSLEER. This CDR3 spans 14 amino acids.

The CDR3 here is CSAFSGPPLYNEQFF. CDR3 in DNA: TGCAGTGCATTTAGCGGACCCCCACTTTACAATGAGCAGTTCTTC. The chain recombines TRBV20-1 with TRBJ2-1; D may be TRBD2 (6 bases). Germline CDR1 is DFQATT and CDR2 is SNEGSKA (reference sequence). Trimming took 6 bases from V and 4 from J, leaving 19 bases between them. The CDR3 contains 15 residues.

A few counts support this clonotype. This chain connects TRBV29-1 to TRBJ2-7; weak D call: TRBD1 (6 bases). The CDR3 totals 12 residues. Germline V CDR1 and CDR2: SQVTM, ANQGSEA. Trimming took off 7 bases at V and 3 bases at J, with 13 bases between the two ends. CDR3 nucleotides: TGCAGCGACAGGGATTCCCACTACGAGCAGTACTTC. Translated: CSDRDSHYEQYF.

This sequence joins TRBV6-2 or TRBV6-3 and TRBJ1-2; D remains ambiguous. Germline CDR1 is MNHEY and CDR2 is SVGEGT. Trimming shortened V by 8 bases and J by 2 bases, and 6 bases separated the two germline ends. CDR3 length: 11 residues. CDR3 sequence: CASGRNYGYTF. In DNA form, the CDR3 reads TGTGCCAGCGGACGGAACTATGGCTACACCTTC.

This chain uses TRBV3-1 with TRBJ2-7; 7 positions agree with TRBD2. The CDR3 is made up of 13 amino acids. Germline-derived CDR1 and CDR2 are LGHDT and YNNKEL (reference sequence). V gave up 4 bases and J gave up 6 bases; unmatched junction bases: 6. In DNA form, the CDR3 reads TGTGCCAGCAGCCCTCGCGGGGGTCTCGAGCAGTACTTC. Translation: CASSPRGGLEQYF.

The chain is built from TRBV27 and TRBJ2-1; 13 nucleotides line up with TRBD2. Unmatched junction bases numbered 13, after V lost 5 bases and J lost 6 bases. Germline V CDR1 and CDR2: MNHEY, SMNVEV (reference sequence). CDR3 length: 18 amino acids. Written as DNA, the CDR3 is TGTGCCAGCAGTCCCGGGACTAGCGGGAAGTGGGGGCGCAATGAGCAGTTCTTC. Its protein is CASSPGTSGKWGRNEQFF.

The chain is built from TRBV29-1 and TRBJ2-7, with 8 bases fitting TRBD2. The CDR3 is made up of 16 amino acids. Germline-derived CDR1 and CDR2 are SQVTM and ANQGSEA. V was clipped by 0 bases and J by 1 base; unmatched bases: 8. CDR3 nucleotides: TGCAGCGTTGAAGATCCGGGACTAGAGGGGTCCTACGAGCAGTACTTC. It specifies CSVEDPGLEGSYEQYF.

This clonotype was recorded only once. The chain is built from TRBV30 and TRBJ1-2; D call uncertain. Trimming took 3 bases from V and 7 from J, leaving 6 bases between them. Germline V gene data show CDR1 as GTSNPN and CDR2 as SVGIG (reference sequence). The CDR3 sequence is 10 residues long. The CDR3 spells CAWSNRGYTF. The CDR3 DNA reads TGTGCCTGGAGCAACCGTGGCTACACCTTC.

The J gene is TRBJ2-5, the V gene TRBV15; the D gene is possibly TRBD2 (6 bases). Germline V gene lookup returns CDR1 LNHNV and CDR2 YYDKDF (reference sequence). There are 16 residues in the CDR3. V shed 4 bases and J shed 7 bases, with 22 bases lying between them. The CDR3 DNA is TGTGCCACCAGCAAGACTTCCCGGGAGAGAGGGGTGACCCAGTACTTC. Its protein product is CATSKTSRERGVTQYF. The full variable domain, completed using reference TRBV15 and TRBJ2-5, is DAMVIQNPRYQVTQFGKPVTLSCSQTLNHNVMYWYQQKSSQAPKLLFHYYDKDFNNEADTPDNFQSRRPNTSFCFLDIRSPGLGDTAMYLCATSKTSRERGVTQYFGPGTRLLVL.

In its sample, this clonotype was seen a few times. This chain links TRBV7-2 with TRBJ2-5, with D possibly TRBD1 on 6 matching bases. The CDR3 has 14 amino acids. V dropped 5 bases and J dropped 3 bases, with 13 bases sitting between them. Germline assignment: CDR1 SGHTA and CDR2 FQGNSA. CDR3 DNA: TGTGCCAGCAGCCTACAGGGCCTTAAAGAGACCCAGTACTTC. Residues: CASSLQGLKETQYF.

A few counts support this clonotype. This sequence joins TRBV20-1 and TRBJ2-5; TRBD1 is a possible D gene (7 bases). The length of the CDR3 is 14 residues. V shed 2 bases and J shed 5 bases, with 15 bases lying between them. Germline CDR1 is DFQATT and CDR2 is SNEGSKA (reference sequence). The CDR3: CSARTRGDLETQYF. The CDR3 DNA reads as TGCAGTGCTAGAACCAGGGGGGATTTGGAGACCCAGTACTTC.

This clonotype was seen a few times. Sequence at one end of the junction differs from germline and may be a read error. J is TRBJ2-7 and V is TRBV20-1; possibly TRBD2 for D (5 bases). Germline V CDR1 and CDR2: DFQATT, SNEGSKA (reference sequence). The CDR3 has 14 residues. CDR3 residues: CSARVLDSSHEQYF. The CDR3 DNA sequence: TGCAGTGCTAGAGTCCTGGACTCCTCCCACGAGCAGTACTTC.

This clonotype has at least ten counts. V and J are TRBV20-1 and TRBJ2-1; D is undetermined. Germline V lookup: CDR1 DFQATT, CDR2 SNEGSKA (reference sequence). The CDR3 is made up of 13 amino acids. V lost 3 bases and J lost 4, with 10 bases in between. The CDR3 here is CSARSPDYNEQFF. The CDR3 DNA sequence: TGCAGTGCTAGGAGCCCGGATTACAATGAGCAGTTCTTC.

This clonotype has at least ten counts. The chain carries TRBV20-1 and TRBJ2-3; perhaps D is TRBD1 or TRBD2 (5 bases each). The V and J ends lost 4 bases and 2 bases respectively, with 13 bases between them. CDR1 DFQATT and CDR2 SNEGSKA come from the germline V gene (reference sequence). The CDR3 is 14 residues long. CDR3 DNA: TGCAGTGCTACCCGGGACGGTCCCACAGATACGCAGTATTTT. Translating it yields CSATRDGPTDTQYF.

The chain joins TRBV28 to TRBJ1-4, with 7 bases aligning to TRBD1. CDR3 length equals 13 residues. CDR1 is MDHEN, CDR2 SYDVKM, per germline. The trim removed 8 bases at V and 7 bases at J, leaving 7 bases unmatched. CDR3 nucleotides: TGTGCCAGCCGGGACAGCCGGTCTGAAAAACTGTTTTTT. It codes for CASRDSRSEKLFF.

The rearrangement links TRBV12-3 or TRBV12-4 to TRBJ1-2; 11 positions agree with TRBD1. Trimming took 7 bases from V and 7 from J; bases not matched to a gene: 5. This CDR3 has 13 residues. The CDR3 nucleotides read TGTGCCAGCACCCGGGGGACAGGGGGTGGCTACACCTTC. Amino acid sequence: CASTRGTGGGYTF.

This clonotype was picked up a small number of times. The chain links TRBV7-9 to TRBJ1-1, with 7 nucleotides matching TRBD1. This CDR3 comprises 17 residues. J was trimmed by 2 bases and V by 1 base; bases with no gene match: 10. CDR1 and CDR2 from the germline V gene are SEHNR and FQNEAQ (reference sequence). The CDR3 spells CASSLDLGGRGNTEAFF. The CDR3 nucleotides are TGTGCCAGCAGCTTAGATTTAGGGGGCAGGGGTAACACTGAAGCTTTCTTT. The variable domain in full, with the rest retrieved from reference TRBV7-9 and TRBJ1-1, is DTGVSQNPRHKITKRGQNVTFRCDPISEHNRLYWYRQTLGQGPEFLTYFQNEAQLEKSRLLSDRFSAERPKGSFSTLEIQRTEQGDSAMYLCASSLDLGGRGNTEAFFGQGTRLTVV.

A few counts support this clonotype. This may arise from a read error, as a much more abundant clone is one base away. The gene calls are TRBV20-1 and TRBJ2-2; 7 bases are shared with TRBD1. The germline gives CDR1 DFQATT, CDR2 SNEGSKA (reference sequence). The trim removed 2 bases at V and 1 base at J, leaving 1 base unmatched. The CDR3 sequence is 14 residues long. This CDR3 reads CSARRQGNTGELFF. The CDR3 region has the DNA TGCAGTGCTAGACGACAGGGGAACACCGGGGAGCTGTTTTTT.

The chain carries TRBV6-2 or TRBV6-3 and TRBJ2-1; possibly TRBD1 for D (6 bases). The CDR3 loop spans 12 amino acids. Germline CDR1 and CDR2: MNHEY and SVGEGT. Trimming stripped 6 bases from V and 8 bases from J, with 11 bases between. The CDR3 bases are TGTGCCAGCAGAGGGGGTTCCCATGAGCAGTTCTTC. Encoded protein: CASRGGSHEQFF.

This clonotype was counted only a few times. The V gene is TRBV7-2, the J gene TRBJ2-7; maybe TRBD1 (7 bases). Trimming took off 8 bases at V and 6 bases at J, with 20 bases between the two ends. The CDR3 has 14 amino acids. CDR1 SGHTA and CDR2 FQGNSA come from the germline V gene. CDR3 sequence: CASGAWRDSSEQYF. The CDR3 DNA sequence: TGTGCCAGCGGTGCCTGGCGGGACAGTTCCGAGCAGTACTTC.

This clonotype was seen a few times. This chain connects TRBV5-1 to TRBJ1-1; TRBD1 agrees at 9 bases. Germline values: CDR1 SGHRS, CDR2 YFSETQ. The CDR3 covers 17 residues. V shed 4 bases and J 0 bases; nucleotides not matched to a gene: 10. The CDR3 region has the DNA TGCGCCAGCAGCAAACAGGGGGCGCTTGGCATGAACACTGAAGCTTTCTTT. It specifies CASSKQGALGMNTEAFF. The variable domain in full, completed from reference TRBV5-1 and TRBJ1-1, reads KAGVTQTPRYLIKTRGQQVTLSCSPISGHRSVSWYQQTPGQGLQFLFEYFSETQRNKGNFPGRFSGRQFSNSRSEMNVSTLELGDSALYLCASSKQGALGMNTEAFFGQGTRLTVV.

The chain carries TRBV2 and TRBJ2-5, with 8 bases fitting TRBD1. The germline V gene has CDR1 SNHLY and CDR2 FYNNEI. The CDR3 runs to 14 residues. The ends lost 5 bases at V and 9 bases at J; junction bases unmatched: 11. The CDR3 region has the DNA TGTGCCAGCAGTCCTACAGGGGGGTCGGGGCCCCAGTACTTC. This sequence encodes CASSPTGGSGPQYF.

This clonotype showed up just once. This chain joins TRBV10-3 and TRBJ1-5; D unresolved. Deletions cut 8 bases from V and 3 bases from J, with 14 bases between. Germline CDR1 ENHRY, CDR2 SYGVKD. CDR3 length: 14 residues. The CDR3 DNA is TGTGCCATCGCCACCGACGGGAACAATCAGCCCCAGCATTTT. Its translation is CAIATDGNNQPQHF.

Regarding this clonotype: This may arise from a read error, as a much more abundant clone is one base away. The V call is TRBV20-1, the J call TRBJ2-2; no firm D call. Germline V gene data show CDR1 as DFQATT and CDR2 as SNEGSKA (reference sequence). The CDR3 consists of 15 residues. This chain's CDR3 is CCARDLWAYTGELFF. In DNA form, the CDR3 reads TGCTGTGCTAGAGATCTATGGGCTTACACCGGGGAGCTGTTTTTT.

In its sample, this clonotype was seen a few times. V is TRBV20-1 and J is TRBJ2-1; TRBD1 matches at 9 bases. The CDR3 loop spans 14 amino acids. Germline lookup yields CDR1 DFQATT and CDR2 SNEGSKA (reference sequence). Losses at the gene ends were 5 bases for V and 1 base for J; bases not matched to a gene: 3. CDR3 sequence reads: CSALQGASYNEQFF. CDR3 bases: TGCAGTGCTTTACAGGGGGCTTCCTACAATGAGCAGTTCTTC.

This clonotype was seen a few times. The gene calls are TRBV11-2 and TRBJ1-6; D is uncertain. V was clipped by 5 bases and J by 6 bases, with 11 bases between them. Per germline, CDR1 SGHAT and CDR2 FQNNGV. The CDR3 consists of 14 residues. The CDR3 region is CASSPPGLNSPLHF. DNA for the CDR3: TGTGCCAGCAGCCCACCGGGCCTTAATTCACCCCTCCACTTT.